This is a list of T cell receptor beta chains from one sample in a study of control samples from healthy donors and cancer patients. Using immunoSEQ multiplex PCR, the repertoire was profiled, and TCRdb retains in-frame clones only, with some absent. The sample lists some 130,000 clones, 75% to 95% seen once, with 2% to 3% in the top ten. Sequenced sample: blood. Every receptor here comes from a man aged 40-49 years in good health. Each CDR3 is given with its conserved first and last residue. The D gene is left open where the match is weak. Clone size is not always given. Where it is, it says once, few, many or a class for expanded clones.

clone size	V gene	D gene	J gene	CDR3 protein	CDR3 DNA
-	TRBV7-3	-	TRBJ2-1	CASSLTPSAEQFF	TGTGCCAGCAGCTTAACCCCCTCCGCTGAGCAGTTCTTC
once	TRBV5-1	TRBD2	TRBJ2-2	CASRETSLNTGELFF	TGCGCCAGCAGAGAGACTAGCCTTAACACCGGGGAGCTGTTTTTT
-	TRBV27	-	TRBJ2-3	CASSFRYDTQYF	TGTGCCAGCAGTTTCCGGTACGATACGCAGTATTTT
-	TRBV12-3/TRBV12-4	-	TRBJ2-3	CASSFYTDTQYF	TGTGCCAGCAGCTTTTACACAGATACGCAGTATTTT
-	TRBV18	-	TRBJ1-5	CASSPGGGNQPQHF	TGTGCCAGCTCACCAGGGGGTGGCAATCAGCCCCAGCATTTT
-	TRBV5-4	-	TRBJ1-5	CASQVNPYSNQPQHF	TGTGCCAGCCAGGTGAACCCGTATAGCAATCAGCCCCAGCATTTT
-	TRBV6-5	TRBD1	TRBJ2-4	CAIQDRVKNIQYF	TGTGCCATCCAGGACAGGGTCAAAAACATTCAGTACTTC
-	TRBV27	-	TRBJ1-6	CASRSGVDSPLHF	TGTGCCAGCAGGTCGGGGGTGGATTCACCCCTCCACTTT
-	TRBV11-3	-	TRBJ2-2	CASSLTERTGELFF	TGTGCCAGCAGCTTGACGGAACGTACCGGGGAGCTGTTTTTT
once	TRBV5-8	-	TRBJ1-1	CASSRSATEAFF	TGTGCCAGCAGCCGCAGTGCCACTGAAGCTTTCTTT
once	TRBV5-6	-	TRBJ2-1	CASSRGAGYNEQFF	TGTGCCAGCAGCCGGGGGGCGGGGTACAATGAGCAGTTCTTC
-	TRBV28	TRBD1	TRBJ1-6	CASINERDRVLANSPLHF	TGTGCCAGCATAAATGAGCGGGACAGGGTTTTGGCTAATTCACCCCTCCACTTT
-	TRBV29-1	-	TRBJ1-1	CSVSTPGRNTEAFF	TGCAGCGTTTCGACCCCGGGAAGGAACACTGAAGCTTTCTTT
-	TRBV6-1	-	TRBJ2-1	CASSEWTTPNEQFF	TGTGCCAGCAGTGAGTGGACTACTCCCAATGAGCAGTTCTTC
-	TRBV1	-	TRBJ2-5	CTSSPTRLAGAGGRETQYF	TGCACCAGCAGCCCAACTCGACTAGCGGGGGCGGGCGGCCGAGAGACCCAGTACTTC
-	TRBV5-1	-	TRBJ1-1	CASSLRESAEAFF	TGCGCCAGCAGCTTGAGGGAGAGCGCTGAAGCTTTCTTT
-	TRBV5-6	-	TRBJ2-7	CASTWAGVPYEQYF	TGTGCCAGCACGTGGGCAGGGGTACCCTACGAGCAGTACTTC
-	TRBV28	TRBD1	TRBJ1-5	CASSDRGRQPQHF	TGTGCCAGCAGCGACAGGGGCCGGCAGCCCCAGCATTTT
-	TRBV2	TRBD1	TRBJ1-6	CASWTGPINSPLHF	TGTGCCAGCTGGACAGGGCCGATTAATTCACCCCTCCACTTT
-	TRBV18	TRBD1	TRBJ1-5	CASSPDRAQPQHF	TGTGCCAGCTCACCCGACAGGGCCCAGCCCCAGCATTTT
once	TRBV5-8	TRBD2	TRBJ2-7	CASTRGLAGRLSYEQYF	TGTGCCAGCACCAGAGGACTAGCGGGGAGACTCTCCTACGAGCAGTACTTC
-	TRBV2	-	TRBJ1-3	CASSVEPKNTIYF	TGTGCCAGCAGTGTAGAACCAAAAAACACCATATATTTT
-	TRBV12-1	-	TRBJ2-3	CASSFDRSTDTQYF	TGTGCCAGCAGCTTTGACAGAAGCACAGATACGCAGTATTTT
once	TRBV5-1	TRBD1	TRBJ2-7	CASSVTGDLSYEQYF	TGCGCCAGCAGCGTCACAGGGGATTTGTCCTACGAGCAGTACTTC
-	TRBV7-7	TRBD2	TRBJ2-1	CASSLASGGAYNEQFF	TGTGCTAGCAGCTTGGCGTCGGGGGGGGCCTACAATGAGCAGTTCTTC
once	TRBV30	-	TRBJ2-7	CATEATYEQYF	TGTGCCACGGAGGCGACCTACGAGCAGTACTTC
-	TRBV7-2	TRBD2	TRBJ2-1	CASSTGTILYNEQFF	TGTGCCAGCAGCACCGGGACTATATTATACAATGAGCAGTTCTTC
-	TRBV6-5	-	TRBJ2-7	CASSYDRGSYEQYF	TGTGCCAGCAGTTACGATAGGGGGTCCTACGAGCAGTACTTC
-	TRBV27	TRBD1	TRBJ1-4	CASSARDRSNEKLFF	TGTGCCAGCAGTGCCCGGGACAGGTCTAATGAAAAACTGTTTTTT
once	TRBV5-6	-	TRBJ2-2	CASSWKVGPTGELFF	TGTGCCAGCAGCTGGAAAGTCGGGCCCACCGGGGAGCTGTTTTTT
-	TRBV6-5	TRBD1	TRBJ2-2	CASTVDRGGELFF	TGTGCCAGCACCGTAGACAGGGGTGGGGAGCTGTTTTTT
-	TRBV11-2	TRBD1	TRBJ1-4	CASSMTGAVGEKLFF	TGTGCCAGCAGCATGACAGGGGCCGTAGGTGAAAAACTGTTTTTT
-	TRBV7-8	-	TRBJ2-7	CASSLVGDEQYF	TGTGCCAGCAGCTTAGTCGGCGACGAGCAGTACTTC
once	TRBV27	-	TRBJ1-5	CASSLWGGNQPQHF	TGTGCCAGCAGTTTGTGGGGGGGCAATCAGCCCCAGCATTTT
-	TRBV6-2/TRBV6-3	TRBD1	TRBJ1-2	CASSYGTGFHYGYTF	TGTGCCAGCAGTTACGGGACAGGTTTTCACTATGGCTACACCTTC
-	TRBV28	-	TRBJ1-2	CASSLLIGGGYTF	TGTGCCAGCAGTTTATTAATCGGGGGGGGCTACACCTTC
-	TRBV19	-	TRBJ2-7	CASRGTRGIIGEQYF	TGTGCCAGTCGTGGAACCAGGGGTATAATCGGCGAGCAGTACTTC
-	TRBV27	-	TRBJ2-3	CASSRGREFTDTQYF	TGTGCCAGCAGCAGGGGCAGGGAATTCACAGATACGCAGTATTTT
-	TRBV7-2	-	TRBJ1-6	CASSSSGVFYSPLHF	TGTGCCAGCAGCTCCTCTGGGGTTTTTTATTCACCCCTCCACTTT
-	TRBV30	-	TRBJ2-3	CAWSAGARSTDTQYF	TGTGCCTGGAGTGCCGGGGCGCGAAGCACAGATACGCAGTATTTT
once	TRBV5-1	TRBD1	TRBJ1-4	CASSPDRGTEKLFF	TGCGCCAGCAGCCCGGACAGGGGGACCGAAAAACTGTTTTTT
-	TRBV7-9	-	TRBJ2-3	CASSLRNSDTQYF	TGTGCCAGCAGCTTAAGAAATTCTGATACGCAGTATTTT
once	TRBV5-1	-	TRBJ1-4	CASSPQTGDEKLFF	TGCGCCAGCAGCCCACAGACAGGAGATGAAAAACTGTTTTTT
-	TRBV5-1	TRBD1	TRBJ1-2	CASSLWRSLDRSGYTF	TGCGCCAGCAGCCTTTGGAGATCGCTGGACAGGTCTGGCTACACCTTC
-	TRBV6-5	TRBD1	TRBJ1-2	CASTFRTGASGYTF	TGTGCCAGCACCTTCAGAACAGGGGCCAGTGGCTACACCTTC